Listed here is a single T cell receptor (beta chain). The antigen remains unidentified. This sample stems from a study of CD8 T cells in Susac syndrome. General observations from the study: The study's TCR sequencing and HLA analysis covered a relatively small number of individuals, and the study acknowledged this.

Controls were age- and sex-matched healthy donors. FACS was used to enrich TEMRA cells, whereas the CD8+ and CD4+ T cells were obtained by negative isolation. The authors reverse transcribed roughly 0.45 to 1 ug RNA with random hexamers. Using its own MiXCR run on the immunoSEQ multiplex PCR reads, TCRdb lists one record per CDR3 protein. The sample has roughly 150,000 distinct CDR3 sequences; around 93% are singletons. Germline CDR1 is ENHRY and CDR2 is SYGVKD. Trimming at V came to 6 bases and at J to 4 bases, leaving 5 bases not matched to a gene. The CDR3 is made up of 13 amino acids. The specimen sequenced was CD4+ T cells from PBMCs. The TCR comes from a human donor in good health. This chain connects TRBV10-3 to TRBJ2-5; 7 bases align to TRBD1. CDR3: CAIRRGPGETQYF. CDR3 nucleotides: TGTGCCATCAGGAGGGGGCCGGGAGAGACCCAGTACTTC.